This T cell receptor beta chain was sequenced in a study of shared clonotypes between healthy human individuals. Sequenced by immunoSEQ multiplex PCR; TCRdb stores in-frame clones only, minus some. The table includes fewer than 3 million clones, 85% to 95% detected once. Material: naive CD4+ T cells from PBMCs. Indicated subset: CD45RA+ positively selected. This TCR was sampled from a man between 18 and 29 years old in good health. Some clones in this sample may be carry-over from other donors' samples.

CDR3 protein: CASSATSWLSEQYF. The CDR3 region has the DNA TGTGCCAGCAGCGCGACTAGTTGGTTATCCGAGCAGTACTTC. The chain recombines TRBV7-2 with TRBJ2-7, with D possibly matching TRBD2 (6 bases). This CDR3 is built from 14 residues. V was shortened by 5 bases and J by 6 bases, with 17 bases between the two germline ends. Germline-derived CDR1 and CDR2 are SGHTA and FQGNSA.